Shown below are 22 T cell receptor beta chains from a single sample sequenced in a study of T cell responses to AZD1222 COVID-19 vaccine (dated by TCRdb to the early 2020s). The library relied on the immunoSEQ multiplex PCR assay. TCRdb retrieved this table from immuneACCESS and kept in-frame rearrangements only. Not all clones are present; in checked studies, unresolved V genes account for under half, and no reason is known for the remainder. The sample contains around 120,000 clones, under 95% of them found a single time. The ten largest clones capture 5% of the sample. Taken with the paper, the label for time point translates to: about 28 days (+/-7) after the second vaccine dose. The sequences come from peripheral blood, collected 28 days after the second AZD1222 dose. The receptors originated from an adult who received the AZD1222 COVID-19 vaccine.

The CDR3 nucleotides are TGTGCCAGCAGCTTGAACAGGGGAGGTGGAAACACCATATATTTT. It encodes CASSLNRGGGNTIYF. The chain joins TRBV7-6 to TRBJ1-3, with TRBD1 matching 7 bases. V lost 3 bases and J lost 3; bases outside the gene matches: 5. CDR3 length: 15 amino acids. The germline gives CDR1 SGHVS, CDR2 FNYEAQ.

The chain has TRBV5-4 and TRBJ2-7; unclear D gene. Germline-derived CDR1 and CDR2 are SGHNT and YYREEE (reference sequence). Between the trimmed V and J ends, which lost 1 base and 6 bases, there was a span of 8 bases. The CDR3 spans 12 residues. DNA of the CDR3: TGTGCCAGCAGCTTGCCCCGAGCCGAGCAGTACTTC. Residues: CASSLPRAEQYF.

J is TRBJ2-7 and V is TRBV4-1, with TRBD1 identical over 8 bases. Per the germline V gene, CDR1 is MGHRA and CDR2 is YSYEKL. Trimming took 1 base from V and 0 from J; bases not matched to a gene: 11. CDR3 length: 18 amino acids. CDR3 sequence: CASSQAPEQGASSYEQYF. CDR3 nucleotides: TGCGCCAGCAGCCAAGCCCCGGAGCAGGGGGCAAGCTCCTACGAGCAGTACTTC.

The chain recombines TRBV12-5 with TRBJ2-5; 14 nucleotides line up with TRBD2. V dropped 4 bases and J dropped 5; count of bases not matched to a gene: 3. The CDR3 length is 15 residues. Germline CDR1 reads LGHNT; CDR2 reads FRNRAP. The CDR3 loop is CASGSGLAGGETQYF. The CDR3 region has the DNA TGTGCTAGTGGTTCTGGACTAGCGGGAGGTGAGACCCAGTACTTC.

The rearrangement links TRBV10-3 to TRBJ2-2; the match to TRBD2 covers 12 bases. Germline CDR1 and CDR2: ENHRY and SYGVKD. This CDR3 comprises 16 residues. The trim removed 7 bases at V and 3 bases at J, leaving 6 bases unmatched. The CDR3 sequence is CAIKATSGRDTGELFF. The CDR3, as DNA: TGTGCCATCAAGGCGACTAGCGGGAGAGACACCGGGGAGCTGTTTTTT.

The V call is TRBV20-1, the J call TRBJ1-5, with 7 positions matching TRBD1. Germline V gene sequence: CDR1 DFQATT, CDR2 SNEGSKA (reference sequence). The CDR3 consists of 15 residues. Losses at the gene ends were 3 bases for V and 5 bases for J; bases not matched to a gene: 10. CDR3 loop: CSASKGAATDQPQHF. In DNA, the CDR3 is TGCAGTGCTAGTAAGGGGGCAGCAACTGATCAGCCCCAGCATTTT.

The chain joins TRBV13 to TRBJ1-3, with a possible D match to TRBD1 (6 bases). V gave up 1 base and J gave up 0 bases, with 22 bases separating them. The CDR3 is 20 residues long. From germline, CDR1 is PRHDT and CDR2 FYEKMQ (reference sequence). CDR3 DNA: TGTGCCAGCAGCTTAGTTCGGGACATGTTTAAGAGAACCTCTGGAAACACCATATATTTT. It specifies CASSLVRDMFKRTSGNTIYF.

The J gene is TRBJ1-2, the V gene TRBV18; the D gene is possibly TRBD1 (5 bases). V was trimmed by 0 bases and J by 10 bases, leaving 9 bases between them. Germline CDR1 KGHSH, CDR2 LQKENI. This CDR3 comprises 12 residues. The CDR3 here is CASSPPSGPYTF. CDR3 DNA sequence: TGTGCCAGCTCACCACCATCGGGGCCCTACACCTTC.

The CDR3 sequence: CASSRIEAEAFF. The CDR3 DNA follows: TGTGCCAGCAGCCGAATCGAAGCTGAAGCTTTCTTT. The chain employs TRBV3-1 (or the pseudogene TRBV3-2) and TRBJ1-1; D remains ambiguous. The germline V gene encodes CDR1 LGHDT and CDR2 YNNKEL (reference sequence). The CDR3 runs to 12 residues. V was cut by 4 bases and J by 6 bases, with 9 bases left in between.

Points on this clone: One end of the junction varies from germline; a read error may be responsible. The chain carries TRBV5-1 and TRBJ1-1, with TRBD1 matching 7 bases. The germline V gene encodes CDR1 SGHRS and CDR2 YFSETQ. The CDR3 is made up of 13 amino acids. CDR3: CASSLAGTADLYF. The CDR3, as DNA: TGCGCCAGCAGCTTGGCCGGGACAGCGGACTTGTACTTT.

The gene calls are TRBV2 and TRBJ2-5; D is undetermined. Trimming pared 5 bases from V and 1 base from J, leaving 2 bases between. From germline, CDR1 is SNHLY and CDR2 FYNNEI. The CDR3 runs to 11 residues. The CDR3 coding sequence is TGTGCCAGCAGTTTCCAAGAGACCCAGTACTTC. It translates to CASSFQETQYF.

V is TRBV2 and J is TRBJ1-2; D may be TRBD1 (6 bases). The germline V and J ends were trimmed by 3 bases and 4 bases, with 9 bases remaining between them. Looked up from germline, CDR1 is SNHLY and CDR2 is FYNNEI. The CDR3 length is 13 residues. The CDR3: CASSERTVYGYTF. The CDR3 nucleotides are TGTGCCAGCAGTGAGCGGACAGTCTATGGCTACACCTTC.

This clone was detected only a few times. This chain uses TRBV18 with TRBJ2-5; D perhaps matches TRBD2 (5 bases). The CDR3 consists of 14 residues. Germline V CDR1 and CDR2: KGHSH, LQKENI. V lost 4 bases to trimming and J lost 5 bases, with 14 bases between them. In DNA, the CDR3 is TGTGCCAGCTCACTCCGGGGTAGCCGGGAGACCCAGTACTTC. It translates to CASSLRGSRETQYF.

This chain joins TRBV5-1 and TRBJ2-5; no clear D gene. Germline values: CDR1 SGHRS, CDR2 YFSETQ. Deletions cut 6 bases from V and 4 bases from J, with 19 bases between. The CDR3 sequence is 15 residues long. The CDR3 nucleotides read TGCGCCAGCAAAATGTGGGGTCAAGGATCAGAGACCCAGTACTTC. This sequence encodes CASKMWGQGSETQYF. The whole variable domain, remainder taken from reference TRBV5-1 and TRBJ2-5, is KAGVTQTPRYLIKTRGQQVTLSCSPISGHRSVSWYQQTPGQGLQFLFEYFSETQRNKGNFPGRFSGRQFSNSRSEMNVSTLELGDSALYLCASKMWGQGSETQYFGPGTRLLVL.

The CDR3 nucleotides read TGTGCCAGCTCAGTGGACCACAATGAGCAGTTCTTC. The encoded protein is CASSVDHNEQFF. This rearrangement joins TRBV18 to TRBJ2-1; D ambiguous. The V end was cut by 5 bases, the J end by 5 bases, with 7 bases between. Germline loops: CDR1 KGHSH, CDR2 LQKENI. The CDR3 is made up of 12 amino acids.

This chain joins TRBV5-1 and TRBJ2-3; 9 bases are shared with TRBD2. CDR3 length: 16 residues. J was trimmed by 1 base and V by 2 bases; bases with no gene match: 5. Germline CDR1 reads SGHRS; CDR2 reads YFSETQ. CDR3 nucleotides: TGCGCCAGCAGCTTACCCCAGCGGGAGGGCACAGATACGCAGTATTTT. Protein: CASSLPQREGTDTQYF.

The CDR3 DNA follows: TGTGCCAGCAGCTTAGCCGCCGGAGCTAACACCGGGGAGCTGTTTTTT. Protein sequence: CASSLAAGANTGELFF. This chain uses TRBV7-2 with TRBJ2-2; the D is unclear. The CDR3 sequence is 16 residues long. The V end was cut by 0 bases, the J end by 2 bases, with 10 bases between. Germline CDR1 is SGHTA and CDR2 is FQGNSA.

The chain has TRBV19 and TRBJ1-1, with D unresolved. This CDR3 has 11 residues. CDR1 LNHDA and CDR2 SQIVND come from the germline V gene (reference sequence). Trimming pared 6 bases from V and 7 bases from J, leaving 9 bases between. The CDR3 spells CASRRLGEAFF. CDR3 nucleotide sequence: TGTGCCAGTAGGCGGTTGGGTGAAGCTTTCTTT.

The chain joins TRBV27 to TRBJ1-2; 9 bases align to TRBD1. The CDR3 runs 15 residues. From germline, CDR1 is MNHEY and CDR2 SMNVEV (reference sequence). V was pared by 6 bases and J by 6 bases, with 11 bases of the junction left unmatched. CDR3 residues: CASRSRVTGGDGYTF. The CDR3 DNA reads TGTGCCAGCAGGTCTAGAGTCACAGGGGGCGATGGCTACACCTTC.

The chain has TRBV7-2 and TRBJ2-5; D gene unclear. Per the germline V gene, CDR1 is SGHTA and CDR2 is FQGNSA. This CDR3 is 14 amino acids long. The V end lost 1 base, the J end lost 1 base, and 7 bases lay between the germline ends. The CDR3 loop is CASSLEVGQETQYF. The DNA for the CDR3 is TGTGCCAGCAGCTTAGAGGTGGGCCAAGAGACCCAGTACTTC.

Written as DNA, the CDR3 is TGTGCCAGCAGCCGACCAAACGAGCAGTTCTTC. Amino acids: CASSRPNEQFF. The gene calls are TRBV3-1 (or the pseudogene TRBV3-2) and TRBJ2-1, with D hard to call. The germline CDR1 and CDR2 sequences are LGHDT and YNNKEL (reference sequence). V lost 4 bases and J lost 10, with 8 bases in between. This CDR3 is 11 amino acids long.

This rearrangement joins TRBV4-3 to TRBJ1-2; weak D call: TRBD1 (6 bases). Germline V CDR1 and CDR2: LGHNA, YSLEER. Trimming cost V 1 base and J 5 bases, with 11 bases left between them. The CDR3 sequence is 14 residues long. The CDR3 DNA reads TGCGCCAGCAGCCAAGCACAGACAGGTTATGGCTACACCTTC. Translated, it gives CASSQAQTGYGYTF.